This T cell receptor (beta chain) was identified during a study of identical twins. Study-level points and caveats: Researchers reported excess low generation probability among twin-shared out-of-frame alpha sequences.

This CDR3 is built from 14 residues. Germline-derived CDR1 and CDR2 are SGHVS and FQNEAQ. Trimming removed 0 bases at V and 8 bases at J, with 11 bases between. Regarding this clonotype: The antigen is not known.

After template switching added a universal primer site, the resulting cDNA carried unique molecular identifiers. TCRdb processed the 5' RACE reads anew with MiXCR; each CDR3 protein has one entry. Of hundreds of thousands of distinct CDR3 sequences in the sample, roughly 18% were seen once. The same specimen was also included in a second study, on T cells expressing NK-cell markers. That paper notes: In several donors, dominant clonotypes made up 28.3-60.1% of CD3+CD56-NKG2C+ cells.

Material for sequencing was PBMCs. This chain connects TRBV7-8 to TRBJ2-4, with D hard to call. This TCR was sampled from a woman aged 18-29 years in good health. CDR3 nucleotides: TGTGCCAGCAGCTTAGCGGCGCGTTCCTACATTCAGTACTTC. This translates into CASSLAARSYIQYF.